The entry that follows covers one T cell receptor beta chain sequence. Its antigen is still unknown. These data are taken from a study of shared clonotypes between healthy human individuals. Overall study findings and caveats: Read depth was anticipated to influence clonotype sharing among donors. What limited the represented genetic and exposure-history diversity was the small number of donors. The four-donor shared clonotypes exceeded non-shared clonotypes in generation probability, with non-shared ones scoring lower.

Several immunoSEQ 96-well plates shared each subset's DNA, each plate a replicate. Libraries were prepared by immunoSEQ multiplex PCR; TCRdb keeps only in-frame clonotypes and omits some of them. The table includes over 2 million clones, under 95% detected once. Germline V gene data show CDR1 as LNHDA and CDR2 as SQIVND (reference sequence). Trimming removed 6 bases at V and 1 base at J, with 10 bases between. This CDR3 is built from 14 residues. The receptor's source is a man aged 18 to 29 in good health. Some clones in this sample may be carry-over from other donors' samples. The sequencing sample was made of naive CD4+ T cells from PBMCs. The subset: CD45RA+ positively selected. The chain uses TRBV19 and TRBJ2-4; D unresolved. The CDR3 protein is CASSRLGAKNIQYF. CDR3 nucleotides: TGTGCCAGTAGCCGGTTAGGGGCCAAAAACATTCAGTACTTC.